The clone carrying this T cell receptor (beta chain) came up a few times. The entry originates in a study of blood T cell repertoires in COVID-19. Overall study: Samples taken during acute and convalescent COVID-19 were collected in the United States, Italy and Spain. Nucleic acid was either cDNA or gDNA, and it came from T cells, B-cell-depleted T cells, or PBMCs.

Libraries were prepared by immunoSEQ multiplex PCR; TCRdb keeps only in-frame clonotypes and omits some of them. The table has tens of thousands of clones, roughly 80% seen once. The sequencing input was peripheral blood. This clonotype was obtained from a human donor in a cohort sampled during active COVID-19.

The chain's CDR3 is CASYYRASGGYGYTF. The CDR3 region has the DNA TGTGCCAGTTATTACCGGGCCTCTGGAGGCTATGGCTACACCTTC. This sequence joins TRBV5-4 and TRBJ1-2; D gene unclear. Trimming took off 8 bases at V and 4 bases at J, with 21 bases between the two ends. This CDR3 contains 15 residues. Germline CDR1 and CDR2: SGHNT and YYREEE (reference sequence). The whole variable domain, remainder taken from reference TRBV5-4 and TRBJ1-2, is ETGVTQSPTHLIKTRGQQVTLRCSSQSGHNTVSWYQQALGQGPQFIFQYYREEENGRGNFPPRFSGLQFPNYSSELNVNALELDDSALYLCASYYRASGGYGYTFGSGTRLTVV.